These 15 T cell receptor beta chains were all obtained from the same sample, sequenced in a study of cytomegalovirus exposure and HLA in healthy donors. The PCR contained 60 Vbeta and 13 Jbeta primers. Sequencing was performed with immunoSEQ multiplex PCR; in TCRdb, only in-frame clones are kept and a portion is missing. Of under 200,000 clones in the sample, approximately 80% are singletons; the top ten hold about 1.3%. The sample comprised PBMCs. All receptors come from a man in his thirties or forties in good health and CMV-seronegative.

The chain joins TRBV19 to TRBJ1-1; D is perhaps TRBD1 (5 bases). CDR3 length: 13 amino acids. The V gene lost 3 bases and the J gene lost 8 bases, with 13 bases spanning the gap. Germline V gene lookup returns CDR1 LNHDA and CDR2 SQIVND (reference sequence). CDR3 nucleotide sequence: TGTGCCAGTAGTATCACAGGCCGACGAGAAGCTTTCTTT. Its translation is CASSITGRREAFF.

This clone was observed a handful of times. V usage is TRBV14 and J usage is TRBJ1-5; D is unclear. This CDR3 has 15 residues. Germline assignment: CDR1 SGHDN and CDR2 FVKESK. V was clipped by 1 base and J by 3 bases, with 10 bases between them. CDR3 nucleotide sequence: TGTGCCAGCAGCCAAGGTTCCCTCCCCAATCAGCCCCAGCATTTT. Its translation: CASSQGSLPNQPQHF.

The CDR3 is CASTTVGTYEQYF. CDR3 in DNA: TGTGCCAGCACAACAGTCGGTACCTACGAGCAGTACTTC. The chain combines TRBV7-9 with TRBJ2-7; no clear D. Germline V lookup: CDR1 SEHNR, CDR2 FQNEAQ (reference sequence). The CDR3 contains 13 residues. The V and J ends lost 7 bases and 2 bases respectively, with 12 bases between them.

The chain recombines TRBV6-5 with TRBJ2-7; a weak D match, TRBD2 (6 bases). Trimming left V 0 bases short and J 0 bases short, with 12 bases between. This CDR3 comprises 16 residues. Germline CDR1 is MNHEY and CDR2 is SVGAGI. CDR3 in DNA: TGTGCCAGCAGTTACTCTCTAGCGAGGAGCTCCTACGAGCAGTACTTC. Encoded protein: CASSYSLARSSYEQYF.

The chain employs TRBV10-3 and TRBJ2-7; TRBD1 is a possible D gene (5 bases). The CDR3 is made up of 17 amino acids. The germline V gene has CDR1 ENHRY and CDR2 SYGVKD. Trimming pared 0 bases from V and 3 bases from J, leaving 18 bases between. The CDR3 loop reads CAISESPKDGRVYEQYF. The CDR3 coding sequence is TGTGCCATCAGTGAGTCCCCTAAGGATGGCAGGGTCTACGAGCAGTACTTC.

The V call is TRBV7-2, the J call TRBJ1-5; D gene uncertain. There are 13 residues in the CDR3. Germline CDR1 SGHTA, CDR2 FQGNSA. Trimming removed 4 bases at V and 0 bases at J, with 4 bases between. Here the CDR3 reads CASSSSSNQPQHF. DNA for the CDR3: TGTGCCAGCAGCTCCTCTAGCAATCAGCCCCAGCATTTT.

This sequence joins TRBV6-6 and TRBJ2-7; 8 nucleotides agree with TRBD2. Germline V CDR1 and CDR2: MNHNY, SVGAGI (reference sequence). The CDR3 totals 15 residues. The V and J ends lost 6 bases and 3 bases, in that order; junction bases with no gene match: 10. The CDR3 region is CASSLRPTSGYEQYF. CDR3 bases: TGTGCCAGCAGCCTCCGCCCAACTAGCGGCTACGAGCAGTACTTC.

The chain uses TRBV30 and TRBJ2-7, with 8 bases fitting TRBD2. This CDR3 comprises 15 residues. In germline, CDR1 is GTSNPN, CDR2 SVGIG (reference sequence). V shed 0 bases, J shed 2 bases, and the junction held 6 bases outside the gene matches. The CDR3 DNA follows: TGTGCCTGGAGTGTAATGAGCGGGGGTGCCTACGAGCAGTACTTC. Translation gives CAWSVMSGGAYEQYF.

The chain combines TRBV7-9 with TRBJ2-3; 12 bases are a match to TRBD2. CDR1 SEHNR and CDR2 FQNEAQ come from the germline V gene (reference sequence). This CDR3 comprises 15 residues. The V segment lost 11 bases and the J segment 10 bases; nucleotides outside the gene matches: 16. The chain's CDR3 is CASPGASGRASSQYF. CDR3 nucleotides: TGTGCCTCCCCGGGGGCTAGCGGGAGGGCCTCCTCGCAGTATTTT.

This chain links TRBV7-9 with TRBJ1-1; D possibly corresponds to TRBD1 (6 bases). This CDR3 is built from 15 residues. Trimming shortened V by 1 base and J by 4 bases, and 13 bases separated the two germline ends. Germline V lookup: CDR1 SEHNR, CDR2 FQNEAQ (reference sequence). Here the CDR3 DNA reads TGTGCCAGCAGCTTAGTCCGGGGGGCGGGCACTGAAGCTTTCTTT. It specifies CASSLVRGAGTEAFF.

This chain joins TRBV2 and TRBJ2-1; 16 bases are shared with TRBD2. The length of the CDR3 is 19 residues. Germline lookup yields CDR1 SNHLY and CDR2 FYNNEI. After removal of 4 bases from V and 1 base from J, the junction contained 7 bases not matched to a gene. For the CDR3, the DNA is TGTGCCAGCAGTGGGGGACTAGCGGGAGGGACAAGGTCCTACAATGAGCAGTTCTTC. Protein: CASSGGLAGGTRSYNEQFF.

CDR3 bases: TGTGCCAGCAGCCTTTGGACAGGGAACTTCTACGAGCAGTACTTC. Its translation is CASSLWTGNFYEQYF. This rearrangement joins TRBV7-2 to TRBJ2-7; 8 nucleotides line up with TRBD1. This CDR3 is 15 amino acids long. Germline V gives CDR1 SGHTA, CDR2 FQGNSA. Trimming cost V 5 bases and J 3 bases; bases outside gene matches: 9.

The rearrangement uses TRBV7-3 and TRBJ2-2, with TRBD1 matching 10 bases. This CDR3 spans 15 amino acids. Unmatched junction bases numbered 6, after V lost 4 bases and J lost 7 bases. Germline V gene data show CDR1 as SGHTA and CDR2 as FQGTGA. The CDR3 here is CASSSDRGGVGELFF. CDR3 nucleotides: TGTGCCAGCAGCTCGGACAGGGGGGGAGTCGGGGAGCTGTTTTTT.

V is TRBV11-2 and J is TRBJ2-7; 10 bases match TRBD2. V was pared by 3 bases and J by 5 bases, with 4 bases of the junction left unmatched. The CDR3 runs to 14 residues. Per the germline V gene, CDR1 is SGHAT and CDR2 is FQNNGV. CDR3 in amino acids: CASSFSLAGDEQYF. DNA for the CDR3: TGTGCCAGCAGCTTCTCCCTAGCGGGAGACGAGCAGTACTTC.

The table lists this clone with a few counts. A junction boundary mismatches the germline segment, possibly from a read error. The rearrangement links TRBV7-7 to TRBJ2-5, with no clear D. The germline CDR1 and CDR2 sequences are SSHAT and FNYEAQ (reference sequence). The CDR3 consists of 15 residues. This CDR3 reads CASSLELVNKETQYF. The CDR3, as DNA: TGTGCTAGCAGCTTAGAGTTGGTTAACAAAGAGACCCAGTACTTC.